The 10 T cell receptor beta chains presented below share a single source sample, sequenced in a study of OX40 agonist ivuxolimab in advanced cancers. Produced via immunoSEQ multiplex PCR; TCRdb's table is partial and in-frame only. The sample yields 70,000 or so clones, 85% to 90% seen once. The starting material was CD4+ or CD8+ T cells sorted from blood, obtained in a trial of the OX40 agonist ivuxolimab. The receptors originated from an adult with an advanced solid tumor such as melanoma, head and neck, liver or kidney cancer.

This CDR3 is CASSSVGQKWTEAFF. Here the CDR3 DNA reads TGTGCCAGCAGTTCCGTCGGACAGAAGTGGACTGAAGCTTTCTTT. The V and J genes are TRBV28 and TRBJ1-1; D perhaps matches TRBD1 (6 bases). Germline lookup yields CDR1 MDHEN and CDR2 SYDVKM. The CDR3 spans 15 residues. Between the trimmed V and J ends, which lost 4 bases and 5 bases, there was a span of 17 bases.

The rearrangement joins TRBV6-5 to TRBJ1-5, with 7 bases aligning to TRBD1. J lost 2 bases, V lost 6 bases, and 7 bases had no gene match. The CDR3 covers 15 residues. CDR1 and CDR2 (germline): MNHEY, SVGAGI. Written as DNA, the CDR3 is TGTGCCAGCAGATCCAGGGGGAGCGGCAATCAGCCCCAGCATTTT. It codes for CASRSRGSGNQPQHF.

This rearrangement joins TRBV28 to TRBJ1-3; 7 nucleotides agree with TRBD1. The CDR3 runs to 14 residues. V lost 5 bases, J lost 5 bases, and 6 bases stayed unmatched. Germline-derived CDR1 and CDR2 are MDHEN and SYDVKM. CDR3 bases: TGTGCCAGCAGTCGGGACAGTGCGAGAAACACCATATATTTT. It translates to CASSRDSARNTIYF.

This chain links TRBV2 with TRBJ2-5; 9 positions agree with TRBD2. CDR1 is SNHLY, CDR2 FYNNEI, per germline. The CDR3 length is 14 residues. J gave up 0 bases and V 6 bases, and 2 bases lay outside the gene matches. This chain's CDR3 is CASRGLAYQETQYF. CDR3 in DNA: TGTGCCAGCAGAGGACTAGCGTACCAAGAGACCCAGTACTTC.

This sequence joins TRBV7-2 and TRBJ2-1, with 10 bases lining up with TRBD2. This CDR3 has 15 amino acids. Germline CDR1 reads SGHTA; CDR2 reads FQGNSA. Germline trimming cut 2 bases from V and 6 bases from J; bases unmatched to any gene: 4. The CDR3 spells CASSLTSGIGNEQFF. The CDR3 coding sequence is TGTGCCAGCAGCTTAACTAGCGGGATCGGCAATGAGCAGTTCTTC.

This chain connects TRBV4-1 to TRBJ2-3; 10 bases fit TRBD2. The CDR3 contains 16 residues. The trim removed 1 base at V and 1 base at J, leaving 2 bases unmatched. Per germline, CDR1 MGHRA and CDR2 YSYEKL. CDR3 bases: TGCGCCAGCAGCCAAGGTCTAGCGGGAGGCACAGATACGCAGTATTTT. Its protein is CASSQGLAGGTDTQYF.

The J gene is TRBJ2-3, the V gene TRBV5-1, with TRBD1 identical over 7 bases. The germline V gene encodes CDR1 SGHRS and CDR2 YFSETQ. V gave up 0 bases and J gave up 0 bases; unmatched junction bases: 4. The CDR3 is made up of 16 amino acids. The CDR3 protein is CASSLETGSSTDTQYF. In DNA, the CDR3 is TGCGCCAGCAGCTTGGAGACAGGGTCAAGCACAGATACGCAGTATTTT.

The rearrangement links TRBV6-4 to TRBJ1-1, with D possibly matching TRBD1 (6 bases). This CDR3 has 13 amino acids. With 6 bases removed from V and 0 bases from J, the gap between germline ends came to 8 bases. Per germline, CDR1 MRHNA and CDR2 SNTAGT. This CDR3 reads CASSRDMNTEAFF. The CDR3 DNA is TGTGCCAGCAGCCGGGACATGAACACTGAAGCTTTCTTT.

This clone was seen once. The rearrangement uses TRBV5-4 and TRBJ2-5; TRBD2 matches at 7 bases. The CDR3 is 16 residues long. The J segment lost 5 bases and the V segment lost 4 bases, leaving 14 bases of the junction unmatched. Germline V gene lookup returns CDR1 SGHNT and CDR2 YYREEE (reference sequence). CDR3 DNA sequence: TGTGCCAGCAGCGGAGACGCAGGGAGGGTAGGCGAGACCCAGTACTTC. This translates into CASSGDAGRVGETQYF.

This chain links TRBV6-6 with TRBJ1-6; 8 bases fit TRBD1. The CDR3 length is 16 residues. The ends lost 5 bases at V and 1 base at J; junction bases unmatched: 4. CDR1 is MNHNY, CDR2 SVGAGI, per germline (reference sequence). CDR3 DNA sequence: TGTGCCAGCAGTCGGGACAGGTTGTCCTATAATTCACCCCTCCACTTT. It encodes CASSRDRLSYNSPLHF.